Described below is a single T cell receptor (beta chain) sequence and its context. This clonotype showed up just a few times. The specificity of this receptor is unknown. No base quality values were provided; no much bigger clone lies one nucleotide off. This sample was taken from a study of blood T cells in healthy people across ages (dated by TCRdb to the mid-2010s). For context, the study as a whole: Template switching captured roughly one uniquely barcoded TCR beta cDNA molecule per two T cells in model experiments. Using deep sequencing normalized with unique cDNA molecular identifiers, the study measured how TCR beta repertoire diversity changes with age. The donors were split into four age groups: young (average around 15 years), middle-aged (about 40), aged (62) and long-lived (roughly 77). To avoid experimental bias, donors of different ages were distributed randomly across sequencing lanes. For two donors (one aged 18 to 29 and one aged 80 or older), the study analyzed two additional independent replicas of 1 million unique cDNA reads from the same blood draw.

Systemically healthy Caucasian individuals from Russia, about 38 in total and aged about 6 to 95 years, were included as donors. Around 10 milliliters of peripheral blood were collected from each donor into EDTA-treated Vacutainer tubes. Ficoll-Paque density-gradient centrifugation was used to isolate PBMCs, with at least 6.5 million per sample. Total RNA was extracted from PBMCs with Trizol reagent, with at least 6 micrograms obtained per sample. For every donor, flow cytometry on a PBMC aliquot measured the percentage of naive CD45RAhigh/CD27high T cells. At the junction V is shortened by 5 bases and J by 0 bases, with 21 bases in between. Measured from the cysteine to the phenylalanine, the CDR3 is 18 residues long. Only the CDR3 portion is preserved as DNA: 54 bases, with reading frame beginning at the first base. The germline V gene provides CDR1 SGHRS and CDR2 YFSETQ. Library preparation used 5' RACE. Sequencing relied on an Illumina HiSeq 2500. A second roughly 7 to 11 cycle PCR used a sample-barcoded 5' primer and a J-beta primer mix. Each TCR beta cDNA molecule received a unique molecular identifier from a template-switch 5' adaptor carrying 12 random nucleotides. Each sample yielded at least 2.5 million CDR3-containing paired-end reads. The Mint cDNA synthesis kit, primed by a TRBC-specific oligonucleotide, was used to synthesize first-strand cDNA from all RNA. Following uracil-DNA glycosylase treatment, all cDNA underwent a first 18-cycle PCR with the universal primers M1SS and BC2_uni_R. Under the source paper's analysis protocol: Normalization of each sample was performed by random selection of 1 million high-quality reads, each carrying a distinct molecular identifier. Reads sharing molecular identifiers were discarded rather than binned into consensus sequences. MiTCR, run with a Q25 quality threshold and the strictest error-elimination algorithm, handled CDR3 identification, clonotype clustering and error correction. Lower-bound total TCR beta diversity was estimated with a nonparametric unseen species model using Euler transformation. Clones were called with MiXCR by TCRdb after fastp trimmed the public reads at Q25, and only in-frame beta chains were retained. Duplicate CDR3 protein sequences are folded into a single record with the most common DNA and genes. None of the V and J calls come from the authors' own analysis; TCRdb made them. Across this sample there are about 670,000 distinct CDR3 sequences, with more than 45% seen only once. Roughly 13% of the sample rests with the top ten.

The investigation overall reported the following: Compared with the aged group, the long-lived group had more naive CD4+ T cells, fewer expanded clones and increased TCR diversity, suggesting age selection. Estimates of total diversity based on one million sequenced T cells were considered lower bounds and underestimates. As age increased, observed TCR beta diversity per million T cells dropped in a roughly linear way, and a significant reduction was already evident by age roughly 40. Observed TCR beta diversity correlated strongly with the percentage of naive T cells measured by flow cytometry. Since profiling was done on bulk unsorted PBMCs, naive and antigen-experienced compartments could not be conclusively compared. Donor CMV infection status was unknown, potentially confounding age-related changes in expanded clonotypes.

The receptor's source is an elderly woman in good health. Recombination joined TRBV5-1 with TRBJ2-1; a tentative D match to TRBD2 spans 6 bases. The sequenced sample consisted of blood. Here is the DNA: TGCGCCAGCAGTAGGGAGGCTATACTTCCCCACTCCTACAATGAGCAGTTCTTC. Its product reads: CASSREAILPHSYNEQFF.